The 12 T cell receptor beta chains presented below share a single source sample, sequenced in a study of early T cells in non-severe SARS-CoV-2 infection (dated by TCRdb to the early 2020s). Receptors were amplified or captured by 5' RACE. The instrument was a NextSeq 500. The public reads were run again by TCRdb, first through fastp at Q25 and then through MiXCR, and only productive beta chains were kept. CDR3 protein sequences are deduplicated, and each keeps its most common genes and DNA. Across this sample there are about 69,000 distinct CDR3 sequences, with about 9% seen only once. The ten most abundant clones make up 5.9% of the sample. The sequenced material came from whole blood. These receptor sequences come from an adult who was a healthcare worker with PCR-confirmed SARS-CoV-2 infection or an uninfected control (not recorded which).

This clonotype has more than one count but fewer than ten. V and J are TRBV5-6 and TRBJ2-1; D unclear. The V gene lost 1 base and the J gene lost 1 base, with 9 bases spanning the gap. Germline assignment: CDR1 SGHDT and CDR2 YYEEEE. There are 15 residues in the CDR3. This CDR3 is CASSLMPGSYNEQFF. The CDR3 DNA sequence: TGTGCCAGCAGCTTGATGCCAGGATCCTACAATGAGCAGTTCTTC.

This clonotype was detected only a few times. This chain uses TRBV27 with TRBJ1-6, with unresolved D. Trimming stripped 3 bases from V and 0 bases from J, with 6 bases between. The CDR3 consists of 15 residues. The germline CDR1 and CDR2 sequences are MNHEY and SMNVEV (reference sequence). The DNA of the CDR3 is TGTGCCAGCAGTTTGAGTAGCTCCTATAATTCACCCCTCCACTTT. It specifies CASSLSSSYNSPLHF.

There are many counts of this clonotype. This chain joins TRBV5-1 and TRBJ1-3, with D uncertain. Deletions cut 6 bases from V and 0 bases from J, with 16 bases between. Germline V CDR1 and CDR2: SGHRS, YFSETQ. CDR3 size: 16 residues. The chain's CDR3 is CASNFPWKSSGNTIYF. The CDR3 nucleotides are TGCGCCAGCAACTTTCCATGGAAGAGCTCTGGAAACACCATATATTTT.

CDR3 residues: CASIFGTGVAGELFF. DNA of the CDR3: TGTGCCAGCATATTCGGGACAGGGGTCGCCGGGGAGCTGTTTTTT. This chain links TRBV2 with TRBJ2-2, with 10 bases fitting TRBD1. The germline V gene encodes CDR1 SNHLY and CDR2 FYNNEI. This CDR3 is 15 amino acids long. V lost 7 bases and J lost 6; bases outside the gene matches: 8.

This clonotype has only a few counts. The chain is built from TRBV7-9 and TRBJ2-7, with D unresolved. This CDR3 has 15 amino acids. Per germline, CDR1 SEHNR and CDR2 FQNEAQ (reference sequence). Trimming removed 3 bases at V and 1 base at J, with 13 bases between. CDR3 sequence (DNA): TGTGCCAGCAGCTTTGCGTCAGTTAAATCCTACGAGCAGTACTTC. It is translated as CASSFASVKSYEQYF. The variable domain in full, with the rest retrieved from reference TRBV7-9 and TRBJ2-7, is DTGVSQNPRHKITKRGQNVTFRCDPISEHNRLYWYRQTLGQGPEFLTYFQNEAQLEKSRLLSDRFSAERPKGSFSTLEIQRTEQGDSAMYLCASSFASVKSYEQYFGPGTRLTVT.

CDR3 coding DNA: TGTGCCAGCAGTTATCTGGGAGAAGAGACCCAGTACTTC. Amino acid sequence: CASSYLGEETQYF. This rearrangement joins TRBV27 to TRBJ2-5, with a weak D call TRBD2 (5 bases). V was trimmed by 4 bases and J by 3 bases, leaving 9 bases between them. Germline CDR1 reads MNHEY; CDR2 reads SMNVEV (reference sequence). The CDR3 is 13 residues long.

The chain couples TRBV7-2 to TRBJ2-7; TRBD2 matches 12 bases. The V segment lost 5 bases and the J segment 2 bases; nucleotides outside the gene matches: 13. Germline V CDR1 and CDR2: SGHTA, FQGNSA. The CDR3 runs 18 residues. In DNA, the CDR3 is TGTGCCAGCAGCCTCAGGGCTAGCGGGAGGGCCACGCCCTACGAGCAGTACTTC. Protein product: CASSLRASGRATPYEQYF.

In its sample, this clonotype was seen many times. The rearrangement joins TRBV28 to TRBJ1-2; 7 bases line up with TRBD1. The CDR3 extends over 14 amino acids. CDR1 MDHEN and CDR2 SYDVKM come from the germline V gene. Unmatched junction bases numbered 6, after V lost 6 bases and J lost 2 bases. DNA for the CDR3: TGTGCCAGCAGCCCGACGACAGGGAACTATGGCTACACCTTC. Residues: CASSPTTGNYGYTF.

This chain links TRBV12-3 or TRBV12-4 with TRBJ2-3, with 7 bases identical to TRBD2. The CDR3 loop spans 16 amino acids. J gave up 2 bases and V 6 bases, and 11 bases lay outside the gene matches. The CDR3 nucleotides are TGTGCCAGCAGCTTGGACGGGACTATCCCCACAGATACGCAGTATTTT. Its translation: CASSLDGTIPTDTQYF.

In its sample, this clonotype was seen many times. Here the CDR3 reads CASSTRTGNTEAFF. The CDR3 DNA follows: TGTGCCAGCAGTACTAGGACAGGGAACACTGAAGCTTTCTTT. The chain uses TRBV2 and TRBJ1-1; 7 bases match TRBD1. CDR3 length equals 14 residues. Looked up from germline, CDR1 is SNHLY and CDR2 is FYNNEI. V gave up 5 bases and J gave up 1 base; unmatched junction bases: 4.

V gene TRBV27 combines with J gene TRBJ2-7, with 7 bases aligning to TRBD2. The ends lost 2 bases at V and 4 bases at J; junction bases unmatched: 5. The CDR3 sequence is 14 residues long. Germline CDR1 MNHEY, CDR2 SMNVEV (reference sequence). The CDR3 DNA follows: TGTGCCAGCAGTTTAGTTGGCGGGAGATACGAGCAGTACTTC. It encodes CASSLVGGRYEQYF.

This clonotype was observed at least ten times. The J gene is TRBJ2-5, the V gene TRBV30; D possibly corresponds to TRBD2 (5 bases). CDR3 length: 13 amino acids. Trimming left V 2 bases short and J 5 bases short, with 12 bases between. Germline-derived CDR1 and CDR2 are GTSNPN and SVGIG (reference sequence). CDR3 DNA sequence: TGTGCCTGGAGTTTCGGGAAGGGTGAGACCCAGTACTTC. It codes for CAWSFGKGETQYF. The variable domain in full, with the rest retrieved from reference TRBV30 and TRBJ2-5, is SQTIHQWPATLVQPVGSPLSLECTVEGTSNPNLYWYRQAAGRGLQLLFYSVGIGQISSEVPQNLSASRPQDRQFILSSKKLLLSDSGFYLCAWSFGKGETQYFGPGTRLLVL.